The T cell receptor beta chain described here comes from a study of vaccination effects on CD4 cells after COVID-19. As to this clone: No antigen is known for it.

Trimming cost V 9 bases and J 2 bases, with 19 bases left between them. Per the germline V gene, CDR1 is SNHLY and CDR2 is FYNNEI. CDR3 length: 16 residues. The data were produced by immunoSEQ multiplex PCR, yet TCRdb's version contains in-frame clones alone and is incomplete. This table holds around 69,000 clones, 74% found once. Prior to sequencing, the ViraFEST assay stimulated PBMC with viral peptide pools, which expanded the antigen-specific CD4+ T cells. It was after approximately 11 days of culture that CD4+ T cells were isolated. Each participant was administered two doses of either the BNT162b2 or the mRNA-1273 vaccine.

This receptor was obtained from a human donor who received a COVID-19 vaccine. The sequenced sample was CD4+ T cells from PBMCs cultured with HCoV-229E spike peptides, obtained after COVID-19 vaccination. The rearrangement links TRBV2 to TRBJ2-2, with D perhaps matching TRBD2 (7 bases). CDR3 nucleotide sequence: TGTGCCAGATCCTCCCCCGGGGGGCCCAACACCGGGGAGCTGTTTTTT. Its protein product is CARSSPGGPNTGELFF. The complete variable domain, with remaining parts taken from reference TRBV2 and TRBJ2-2, reads EPEVTQTPSHQVTQMGQEVILRCVPISNHLYFYWYRQILGQKVEFLVSFYNNEISEKSEIFDDQFSVERPDGSNFTLKIRSTKLEDSAMYFCARSSPGGPNTGELFFGEGSRLTVL.